The entry that follows covers one T cell receptor beta chain sequence. Its antigen remains undetermined. No clone much larger than this one lies a single base away; base qualities are absent. The data originate from a study of vaccination effects on CD4 cells after COVID-19 (dated by TCRdb to about 2022). Regarding the study in general: Each participant got two doses of an mRNA SARS-CoV-2 vaccine, either BNT162b2 or mRNA-1273. In a couple of convalescent patients, pre-vaccine samples were collected 16 days and one week ahead of the first dose, 142 and 148 days after COVID-19 diagnosis. In both COVID-19 convalescent patients and infection-naive vaccine recipients, the study compared SARS-CoV-2 spike-specific CD4+ TCR repertoires from before mRNA vaccination with those from after it. Altogether, nine to ten COVID-19 convalescent patients and several SARS-CoV-2-naive healthy vaccine recipients made up the full study. The Oncomine TCR Beta short-read assay on an Illumina iSeq 100 was used to sequence cultures from other donors in the study. Points the paper makes about the study in general: At late post-vaccination timepoints, both infection-induced and vaccine-induced clones showed marked clonal contraction, consistent with waning T cell responses. The study was limited by a small number of convalescent patients, and early post-infection timepoints were lacking. For convalescent patients, new clones induced by the vaccine made up most of the post-vaccine spike-reactive repertoire, and these new clones were largely distinct from the clones induced by infection.

The germline V gene gives CDR1 as MNHEY and CDR2 as SVGAGI. The junction shows trimming of 2 bases on V and 7 bases on J, and the gene matches do not reach 7 bases of it. From the cysteine up to the phenylalanine, the CDR3 has a length of 15 residues. Only the CDR3 region is kept as DNA, spanning 45 bases read in frame from base 1. In the ViraFEST assay, PBMC were stimulated with viral peptide pools, and TCR sequencing was then used to find antigen-specific CD4+ T cell clonotypes based on their expansion. After roughly 11 days of culture, CD4+ T cells were isolated with the EasySep CD4+ T cell isolation kit. PCR-confirmed SARS-CoV-2 infection had occurred in convalescent patients between March and December 2020, before the Alpha, Beta and Delta variants emerged in the United States. Some 1.9 million PBMC per well were cultured with about 9.6 ug/ml peptides in IMDM containing approximately 4.5% human AB serum, about 9.7 IU/ml IL-2 and gentamicin. On days 3 and 7, half of the culture medium was replaced with fresh IL-2-containing medium. Unless otherwise noted, each peptide stimulation condition was cultured in triplicate wells. Using Ficoll-Paque Plus gradient centrifugation, PBMC were separated from whole blood and then either used fresh or cryopreserved at -140C. The QIAamp micro DNA kit was used to extract genomic DNA from the cultured CD4+ T cells.

Receptors were amplified or captured by the immunoSEQ multiplex PCR assay. DNA from the cultured and isolated CD4+ T cells underwent TCR beta CDR3 sequencing. As for the original processing: Non-productive TCR sequences were removed and reads were trimmed to the CDR3 region, keeping CDR3s of at least 7 amino acids. The MANAFEST web app was used to pick out antigen-specific clonotypes by comparing their expansion in peptide wells with that in reference cultures. To be called positive, a clone needed expansion at FDR<0.05 compared with the reference and with all other wells, an odds ratio greater than 5, and a frequency greater than 0.1% in two replicate wells. A clonotype was defined as cross-reactive if the clonotype was significantly expanded both in SARS-CoV-2 spike wells and in at least one common cold coronavirus spike condition. CDR3 similarity was assessed by Levenshtein distance using the stringdist R package, and unrooted trees were constructed with ape in R 3.6.1. The clones in this table, taken by TCRdb from immuneACCESS, are in-frame only. Not every clone is retained; where verified, under half of the shortfall comes from an unresolved V gene, and the cause of the rest is unknown. That table furnishes V, J and clone size, whereas the DNA furnished D and trimming. The sample table lists 20,000 to 25,000 clones, approximately 73% of them with a count of one. The ten largest account for 30% to 45% of the sample.

The sequence links TRBV6-5 to TRBJ2-2; 7 middle bases align to TRBD1. The TCR comes from a human donor who had a prior SARS-CoV-2 infection. Sequencing used CD4+ T cells from PBMCs cultured with a peptide pool, obtained before COVID-19 vaccination. The DNA sequence reads TGTGCCAGCAGTTACAGGGGGCGCGGAAACGGGGAGCTGTTTTTT. Translated, it reads CASSYRGRGNGELFF.